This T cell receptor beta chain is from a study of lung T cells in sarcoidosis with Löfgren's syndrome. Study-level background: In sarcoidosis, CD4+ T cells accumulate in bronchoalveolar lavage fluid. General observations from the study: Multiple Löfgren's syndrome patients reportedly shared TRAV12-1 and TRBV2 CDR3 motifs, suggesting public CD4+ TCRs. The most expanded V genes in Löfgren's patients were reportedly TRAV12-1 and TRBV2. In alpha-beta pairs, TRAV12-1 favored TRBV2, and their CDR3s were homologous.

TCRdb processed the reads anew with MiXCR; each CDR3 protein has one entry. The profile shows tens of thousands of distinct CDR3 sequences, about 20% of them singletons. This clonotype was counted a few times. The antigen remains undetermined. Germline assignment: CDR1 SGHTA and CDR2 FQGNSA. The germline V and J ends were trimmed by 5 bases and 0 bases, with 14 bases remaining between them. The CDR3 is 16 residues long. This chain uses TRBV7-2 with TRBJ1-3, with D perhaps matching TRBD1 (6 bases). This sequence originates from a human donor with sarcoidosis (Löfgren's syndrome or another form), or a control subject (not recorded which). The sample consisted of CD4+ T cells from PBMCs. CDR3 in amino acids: CASSRGGGLSGNTIYF. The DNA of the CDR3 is TGTGCCAGCAGCCGGGGGGGGGGCCTCTCTGGAAACACCATATATTTT. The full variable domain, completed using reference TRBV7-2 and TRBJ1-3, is GAGVSQSPSNKVTEKGKDVELRCDPISGHTALYWYRQSLGQGLEFLIYFQGNSAPDKSGLPSDRFSAERTGGSVSTLTIQRTQQEDSAVYLCASSRGGGLSGNTIYFGEGSWLTVV.